This T cell receptor (beta chain) was sequenced for a study of OX40 agonist ivuxolimab in advanced cancers. Points on this clone: What it binds is not known.

Study-wide points: At 0.1 to 3.0 mg/kg and by week 6, CD4+ and CD8+ T cells in the blood had expanded clonally.

The length of the CDR3 is 16 residues. Germline loops: CDR1 SGHRS, CDR2 YFSETQ. Trimming took off 0 bases at V and 2 bases at J, with 12 bases between the two ends. Profiling relied on immunoSEQ multiplex PCR, and the TCRdb table lists in-frame clones only, not all of them. The sample shows some 50,000 clones, 80% to 85% of them seen only once. This receptor was obtained from an adult with an advanced solid tumor such as melanoma, head and neck, liver or kidney cancer. V and J are TRBV5-1 and TRBJ2-1, with D tentatively TRBD2 (6 bases). The input for sequencing was CD4+ or CD8+ T cells sorted from blood, taken in a trial of the OX40 agonist ivuxolimab. CDR3 region: CASSLGISGAYNEQFF. Here the CDR3 DNA reads TGCGCCAGCAGCTTGGGAATTAGCGGTGCCTACAATGAGCAGTTCTTC.